Below, one T cell receptor beta chain is given with its context. This entry comes from a study of memory CD4+ T cells and cytomegalovirus serostatus. The sort gate was single viable CD3+CD4+CD8-CD45RO+ cells for memory CD4+ T cells. Losses at the gene ends were 0 bases for V and 9 bases for J; bases not matched to a gene: 7. This CDR3 spans 15 amino acids. Per germline, CDR1 LGHNA and CDR2 YNFKEQ. The method was immunoSEQ multiplex PCR; TCRdb's version includes in-frame clones alone and lacks a portion of them. The sample lists tens of thousands of clones; more than 75% were seen once. Sequencing was carried out using memory CD4+ T cells from blood. V usage is TRBV4-2 and J usage is TRBJ2-1, with 8 nucleotides matching TRBD2. The source is an adult in good health and CMV-seropositive. CDR3 bases: TGTGCCAGCAGCCAAGAGTACGGGGGGGCCGTTGAGCAGTTCTTC. Translation: CASSQEYGGAVEQFF.